This note documents a single T cell receptor beta chain sequence. These data come from a study of blood T cell repertoires in COVID-19. Study-level background: Some COVID-19 samples were acute and others convalescent; all came from the United States, Italy and Spain.

Seattle cases were enrolled at active infection and followed longitudinally. Original data processing: Quantification of nucleated cells was approximated via reference gene primer amplification. Clones were sequenced by immunoSEQ multiplex PCR, and TCRdb holds only the in-frame ones, with some missing. V and J calls plus clone size are reproduced from that table; the DNA served to infer D and trimming. Altogether some 260,000 clones are present, over 70% being singletons, with the ten largest covering approximately 10%. This CDR3 spans 14 amino acids. Germline V lookup: CDR1 MDHEN, CDR2 SYDVKM. The V gene lost 1 base and the J gene lost 7 bases, with 11 bases spanning the gap.

The clonotype was recovered from a woman in her seventies with COVID-19, enrolled during active disease. The V gene is TRBV28, the J gene TRBJ1-5; D perhaps matches TRBD1 (6 bases). Sequenced sample: peripheral blood. The CDR3 loop is CASSLSGDGQPQHF. The CDR3 nucleotides read TGTGCCAGCAGTTTATCAGGGGACGGACAGCCCCAGCATTTT. Full variable domain (rest looked up from reference TRBV28 and TRBJ1-5): DVKVTQSSRYLVKRTGEKVFLECVQDMDHENMFWYRQDPGLGLRLIYFSYDVKMKEKGDIPEGYSVSREKKERFSLILESASTNQTSMYLCASSLSGDGQPQHFGDGTRLSIL.